The following is a T cell receptor (beta chain) sequence with its context. Its antigen is currently unknown. This sample was taken from a study of OX40 agonist ivuxolimab in advanced cancers. At the level of the study: Of the participants, 35% to 50% had some prior anti-PD-1, anti-PD-L1 or anti-CTLA-4 therapy, which was allowed.

V lost 6 bases and J 0 bases, leaving 9 bases between the germline ends. This CDR3 spans 13 amino acids. CDR1 is SNHLY, CDR2 FYNNEI, per germline. Profiled with immunoSEQ multiplex PCR; TCRdb holds only in-frame clones, not every one. The sample shows 91,000 or so clones, just over 85% of them seen only once. Whole-study results and caveats: Among the lowest peripheral clonal expansion occurred in 0.1-3.0 mg/kg partial responders.

Sample: CD4+ or CD8+ T cells sorted from blood, taken in a trial of the OX40 agonist ivuxolimab. This TCR derives from an adult with an advanced solid tumor such as melanoma, head and neck, liver or kidney cancer. The rearrangement joins TRBV2 to TRBJ2-7, with TRBD1 as a possible D gene (6 bases). The CDR3 DNA reads as TGTGCCAGCAGCCGGGACATCTCCTACGAGCAGTACTTC. It encodes CASSRDISYEQYF.